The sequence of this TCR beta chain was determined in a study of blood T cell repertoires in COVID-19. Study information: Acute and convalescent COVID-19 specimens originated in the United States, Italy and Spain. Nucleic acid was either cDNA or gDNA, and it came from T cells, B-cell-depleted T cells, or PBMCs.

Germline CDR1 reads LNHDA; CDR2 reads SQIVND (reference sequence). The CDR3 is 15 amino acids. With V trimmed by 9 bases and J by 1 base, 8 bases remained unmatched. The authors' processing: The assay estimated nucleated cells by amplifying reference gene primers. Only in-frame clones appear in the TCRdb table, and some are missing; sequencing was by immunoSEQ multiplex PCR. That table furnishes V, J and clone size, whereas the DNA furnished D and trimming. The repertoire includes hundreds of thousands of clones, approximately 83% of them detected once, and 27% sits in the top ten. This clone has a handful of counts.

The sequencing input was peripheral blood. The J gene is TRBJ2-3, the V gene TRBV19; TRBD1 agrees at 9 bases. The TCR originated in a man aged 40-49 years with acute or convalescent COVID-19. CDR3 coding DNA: TGTGCCAGCGATTCCCGGGACAGGGGCACAGATACGCAGTATTTT. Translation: CASDSRDRGTDTQYF.